The clone carrying this T cell receptor (beta chain) showed up just once. The entry originates in a study of blood T cell repertoires in COVID-19. Looked up from germline, CDR1 is SEHNR and CDR2 is FQNEAQ (reference sequence). The CDR3 length is 15 residues. V lost 10 bases and J lost 7; bases outside the gene matches: 17. Sequencing used immunoSEQ multiplex PCR; TCRdb keeps in-frame clones, though not all of them. The sample lists over 80,000 clones, around 88% seen once, with 17% in the top ten. The sample was peripheral blood. The V and J genes are TRBV7-9 and TRBJ1-1, with TRBD1 matching over 8 bases. The clonotype originates from a woman aged 55 to 70 with acute or convalescent COVID-19. The CDR3 loop reads CATNPGSGQGGEAFF. DNA for the CDR3: TGTGCCACCAACCCGGGATCCGGACAGGGTGGTGAAGCTTTCTTT.